Below, one T cell receptor beta chain is given with its context. Its antigen is currently unknown. This CDR3 comprises 14 residues. V shed 4 bases, J shed 2 bases, and the junction held 4 bases outside the gene matches. Germline V gives CDR1 SGHKS, CDR2 YYEKEE (reference sequence). The sample comes from a study of shared clonotypes between healthy human individuals. Study findings and constraints: Genetic and exposure-history diversity was limited by the small donor number.

Genomic DNA belonging to each subset was distributed in equal measure over several immunoSEQ plates. In the sorted-subset replicate PCRs, 200 ng DNA, around 30,000 T cell genomes, was used. Clones were read by immunoSEQ multiplex PCR, and TCRdb kept only the in-frame ones, dropping some. The table shows approximately 2.5 million clones, with 80% to 95% occurring only once. The chain combines TRBV5-5 with TRBJ2-5; 8 nucleotides align to TRBD1. The receptor was derived from a man aged 18 to 35 in good health. Some clones in this sample may be carry-over from other donors' samples. The specimen sequenced was naive CD4+ T cells from PBMCs. As to subset: CD45RA+ positively selected. CDR3 loop: CASSPGQVQETQYF. The CDR3 DNA follows: TGTGCCAGCAGCCCGGGACAGGTTCAAGAGACCCAGTACTTC.